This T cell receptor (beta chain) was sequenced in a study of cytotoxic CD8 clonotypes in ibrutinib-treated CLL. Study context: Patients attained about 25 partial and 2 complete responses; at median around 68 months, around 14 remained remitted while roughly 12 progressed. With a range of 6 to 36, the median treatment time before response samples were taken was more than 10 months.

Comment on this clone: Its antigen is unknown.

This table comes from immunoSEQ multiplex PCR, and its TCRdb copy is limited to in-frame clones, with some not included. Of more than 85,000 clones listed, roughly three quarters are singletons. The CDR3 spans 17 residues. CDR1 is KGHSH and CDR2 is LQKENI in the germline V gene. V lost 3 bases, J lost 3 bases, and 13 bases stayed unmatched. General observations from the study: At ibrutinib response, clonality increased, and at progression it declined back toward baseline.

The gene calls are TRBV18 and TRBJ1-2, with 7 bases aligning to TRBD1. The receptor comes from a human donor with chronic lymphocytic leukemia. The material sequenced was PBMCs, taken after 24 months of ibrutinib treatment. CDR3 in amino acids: CASSPNRGKLGDYGYTF. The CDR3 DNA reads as TGTGCCAGCTCACCGAACAGGGGAAAGCTTGGGGACTATGGCTACACCTTC.